The next 23 T cell receptor beta chains were all read from a single sample in a study of T-cell reconstitution after alpha-beta-depleted transplantation in children. For TCRbeta, the library was prepared with unique molecular identifiers. TCRdb used MiXCR to reprocess the PCR reads, holding one entry per CDR3 protein. This sample yields 900,000 or so distinct CDR3 sequences, of which approximately 15% are seen a single time; approximately 5% belongs to the top ten. This specimen was PBMCs, mostly from graft donor cells, taken 360 days after TCRalphabeta/CD19-depleted stem cell transplant. The receptors here all came from a male patient between 10 and 17 years old who had a stem cell transplant for acute lymphoblastic leukemia, so the T cells may come from the graft donor.

CDR3: CASSLLSARSIYNEQFF. CDR3 nucleotide sequence: TGTGCCAGCAGCCTCCTTAGCGCTAGAAGTATTTACAATGAGCAGTTCTTC. The chain carries TRBV4-2 and TRBJ2-1, with D possibly being TRBD2 (5 bases). Germline CDR1 LGHNA, CDR2 YNFKEQ. Between the trimmed V and J ends, which lost 4 bases and 4 bases, there was a span of 20 bases. The CDR3 contains 17 residues.

The chain has TRBV5-1 and TRBJ2-7; a possible D gene is TRBD1 (5 bases). CDR1 and CDR2 from the germline V gene are SGHRS and YFSETQ. The CDR3 sequence is 12 residues long. V lost 6 bases to trimming and J lost 4 bases, with 11 bases between them. The CDR3 spells CASTGHMYEQYF. In nucleotides, the CDR3 is TGCGCCAGCACCGGACACATGTACGAGCAGTACTTC.

This clonotype was detected a few times. The chain carries TRBV28 and TRBJ2-1; D gene unclear. The CDR3 has 12 amino acids. V lost 5 bases, J lost 5 bases, and 7 bases lay in between. Germline CDR1 MDHEN, CDR2 SYDVKM. CDR3 DNA sequence: TGTGCCAGCAGTGGCCAGAACAATGAGCAGTTCTTC. Amino acid sequence: CASSGQNNEQFF. Based on the CDR3 plus reference TRBV28 and TRBJ2-1, the full variable domain is DVKVTQSSRYLVKRTGEKVFLECVQDMDHENMFWYRQDPGLGLRLIYFSYDVKMKEKGDIPEGYSVSREKKERFSLILESASTNQTSMYLCASSGQNNEQFFGPGTRLTVL.

The CDR3 here is CASSRDRGDSYEQYF. The CDR3 DNA is TGTGCCAGCAGCCGGGACAGGGGCGACTCCTACGAGCAGTACTTC. The chain couples TRBV12-3 or TRBV12-4 to TRBJ2-7, with TRBD1 identical over 10 bases. CDR3 length equals 15 residues. V lost 6 bases and J lost 0; bases outside the gene matches: 5.

This clonotype has only a few counts. The chain recombines TRBV3-1 with TRBJ1-5, with D unresolved. V dropped 0 bases and J dropped 0 bases, with 9 bases sitting between them. The CDR3 is made up of 16 amino acids. Per germline, CDR1 LGHDT and CDR2 YNNKEL (reference sequence). The CDR3 region is CASSQEYGYSNQPQHF. CDR3 nucleotides: TGTGCCAGCAGCCAAGAGTACGGATATAGCAATCAGCCCCAGCATTTT. The variable domain in full, with the rest retrieved from reference TRBV3-1 and TRBJ1-5, is DTAVSQTPKYLVTQMGNDKSIKCEQNLGHDTMYWYKQDSKKFLKIMFSYNNKELIINETVPNRFSPKSPDKAHLNLHINSLELGDSAVYFCASSQEYGYSNQPQHFGDGTRLSIL.

This clonotype has more than one count but fewer than ten. The rearrangement joins TRBV29-1 to TRBJ2-2; no firm D call. Trimming took 0 bases from V and 6 from J, leaving 8 bases between them. The length of the CDR3 is 13 residues. Germline assignment: CDR1 SQVTM and CDR2 ANQGSEA. The CDR3 loop reads CSVEDLGPGELFF. CDR3 bases: TGCAGCGTTGAAGATCTGGGCCCCGGGGAGCTGTTTTTT.

This clonotype was detected ten times or more. V gene TRBV18 combines with J gene TRBJ1-5; D remains unclear. The germline gives CDR1 KGHSH, CDR2 LQKENI. V lost 4 bases to trimming and J lost 3 bases, with 13 bases between them. This CDR3 region has 15 residues. The CDR3 DNA follows: TGTGCCAGCTCACACTACTCTTACACCAATCAGCCCCAGCATTTT. As protein: CASSHYSYTNQPQHF.

In its sample, this clonotype was seen many times. The rearrangement links TRBV20-1 to TRBJ2-5; D is possibly TRBD1 (5 bases). This CDR3 is built from 12 residues. The V and J ends lost 3 bases and 5 bases respectively, with 10 bases between them. Germline V gives CDR1 DFQATT, CDR2 SNEGSKA (reference sequence). The CDR3 is CSARSGAETQYF. The CDR3 DNA reads as TGCAGTGCTAGGTCTGGGGCCGAGACCCAGTACTTC.

This clonotype was detected ten times or more. The rearrangement uses TRBV7-8 and TRBJ2-3; D perhaps matches TRBD1 (6 bases). The germline V gene encodes CDR1 SGHVS and CDR2 FQNEAQ. Between the trimmed V and J ends, which lost 3 bases and 4 bases, there was a span of 14 bases. This CDR3 contains 15 residues. The DNA of the CDR3 is TGTGCCAGCAGCTTGGGGCAGGGGATGTCAGATACGCAGTATTTT. Translated: CASSLGQGMSDTQYF. The variable domain in full, completed from reference TRBV7-8 and TRBJ2-3, reads GAGVSQSPRYKVAKRGQDVALRCDPISGHVSLFWYQQALGQGPEFLTYFQNEAQLDKSGLPSDRFFAERPEGSVSTLKIQRTQQEDSAVYLCASSLGQGMSDTQYFGPGTRLTVL.

V and J are TRBV7-3 and TRBJ2-3, with 9 bases aligning to TRBD2. Germline CDR1 SGHTA, CDR2 FQGTGA. J gave up 8 bases and V 2 bases, and 11 bases lay outside the gene matches. The CDR3 spans 16 residues. In DNA form, the CDR3 reads TGTGCCAGCAGCTTATCCCCGGGACTAGCCTGGGGTACGCAGTATTTT. Translated, it gives CASSLSPGLAWGTQYF.

This chain joins TRBV11-1 and TRBJ1-1; D remains ambiguous. The ends were cut back, 2 bases at V and 1 base at J, with 23 bases in the middle. There are 19 residues in the CDR3. Per the germline V gene, CDR1 is SGHAT and CDR2 is FQDESV (reference sequence). The DNA for the CDR3 is TGTGCCAGCAGCTTATCAGGTATCAGTTCGGGGAAATGGAACACTGAAGCTTTCTTT. It specifies CASSLSGISSGKWNTEAFF.

This clonotype has a count of ten or more. The chain uses TRBV7-2 and TRBJ2-3; possible D gene TRBD2, 5 bases. The germline V gene encodes CDR1 SGHTA and CDR2 FQGNSA. This CDR3 contains 15 residues. With 2 bases removed from V and 4 bases from J, the gap between germline ends came to 13 bases. Written as DNA, the CDR3 is TGTGCCAGCAGCTTAACAGCAGCGAGGGCAGATACGCAGTATTTT. It yields the protein CASSLTAARADTQYF.

This clonotype was recorded at least ten times. The V gene is TRBV4-1, the J gene TRBJ2-3; D remains ambiguous. Per germline, CDR1 MGHRA and CDR2 YSYEKL. The V end lost 1 base, the J end lost 10 bases, and 9 bases lay between the germline ends. The CDR3 has 12 amino acids. The CDR3 DNA reads TGCGCCAGCAGCCAAGCGTCCCGTCCGCAGTATTTT. As protein: CASSQASRPQYF.

This clonotype was counted only a few times. The chain links TRBV7-3 to TRBJ2-1; D call uncertain. The V gene lost 5 bases and the J gene lost 3 bases, with 11 bases spanning the gap. Germline V lookup: CDR1 SGHTA, CDR2 FQGTGA. The CDR3 runs 14 residues. The CDR3 loop reads CASSRQRGYNEQFF. For the CDR3, the DNA is TGTGCCAGCAGCCGTCAAAGAGGCTACAATGAGCAGTTCTTC.

This clonotype was counted many times. The chain couples TRBV15 to TRBJ2-5, with D possibly being TRBD1 (6 bases). Germline CDR1 is LNHNV and CDR2 is YYDKDF (reference sequence). This CDR3 spans 15 amino acids. Trimming left V 0 bases short and J 3 bases short, with 11 bases between. In nucleotides, the CDR3 is TGTGCCACCAGCAGAGAGGGCCAGGGGAAAGAGACCCAGTACTTC. Translated: CATSREGQGKETQYF.

This clonotype was picked up a small number of times. V is TRBV2 and J is TRBJ2-2, with D possibly being TRBD1 (6 bases). Germline V CDR1 and CDR2: SNHLY, FYNNEI. The V end was cut by 6 bases, the J end by 0 bases, with 14 bases between. The CDR3 length is 16 residues. The CDR3 here is CASSVGTNPNTGELFF. In DNA form, the CDR3 reads TGTGCCAGCAGCGTTGGGACAAACCCGAACACCGGGGAGCTGTTTTTT. The full variable domain, in which reference TRBV2 and TRBJ2-2 provide the parts outside the CDR3, is EPEVTQTPSHQVTQMGQEVILRCVPISNHLYFYWYRQILGQKVEFLVSFYNNEISEKSEIFDDQFSVERPDGSNFTLKIRSTKLEDSAMYFCASSVGTNPNTGELFFGEGSRLTVL.

The chain employs TRBV5-8 and TRBJ2-3, with D unresolved. Germline CDR1 and CDR2: SGHTS and YDEGEE. Trimming pared 2 bases from V and 7 bases from J, leaving 8 bases between. The CDR3 runs to 12 residues. For the CDR3, the DNA is TGTGCCAGCAGCTTCGGTGGTTATACGCAGTATTTT. This codes for CASSFGGYTQYF.

This clonotype was counted ten times or more. This sequence joins TRBV12-3 or TRBV12-4 and TRBJ2-2, with D perhaps matching TRBD1 or TRBD2 (5 bases each). CDR3 length equals 13 residues. Trimming stripped 10 bases from V and 2 bases from J, with 11 bases between. The CDR3 DNA reads TGTGCCACCCCGGGACCCAACACCGGGGAGCTGTTTTTT. Translating it yields CATPGPNTGELFF.

The table lists this clonotype with a few counts. The chain has TRBV2 and TRBJ2-1; the match to TRBD2 covers 11 bases. CDR1 and CDR2 (germline): SNHLY, FYNNEI. This CDR3 region has 14 residues. V shed 7 bases and J 5 bases; nucleotides not matched to a gene: 4. The CDR3 bases are TGTGCCAGCATGGGACTAGCGGACGACAATGAGCAGTTCTTC. This gives the protein CASMGLADDNEQFF.

The chain joins TRBV11-2 to TRBJ1-6; 7 nucleotides match TRBD1. Trimming removed 3 bases from V and 1 base from J; junction bases left unmatched: 6. Germline V gene lookup returns CDR1 SGHAT and CDR2 FQNNGV. The CDR3 runs 17 residues. The CDR3, as DNA: TGTGCCAGCAGCTTCACAGGGGTACGGTCCTATAATTCACCCCTCCACTTT. This codes for CASSFTGVRSYNSPLHF.

A few counts support this clonotype. V and J are TRBV5-1 and TRBJ2-5; 10 bases agree with TRBD2. Germline CDR1 is SGHRS and CDR2 is YFSETQ. This CDR3 has 16 amino acids. V trimming: 3 bases; J trimming: 4 bases; junction bases outside the gene matches: 9. The CDR3 DNA sequence: TGCGCCAGCAGCTCTTCTAGCGGGAGTGTTCCAGAGACCCAGTACTTC. This codes for CASSSSSGSVPETQYF.

This clonotype was counted at least ten times. J is TRBJ2-1 and V is TRBV5-6, with D unclear. CDR3 length: 13 residues. The germline V gene has CDR1 SGHDT and CDR2 YYEEEE. Trimming took 5 bases from V and 3 from J, leaving 9 bases between them. The CDR3 nucleotides are TGTGCCAGCAGAGGAGTCGGCTACAATGAGCAGTTCTTC. Translation gives CASRGVGYNEQFF. Complete variable domain (other parts from reference TRBV5-6 and TRBJ2-1): DAGVTQSPTHLIKTRGQQVTLRCSPKSGHDTVSWYQQALGQGPQFIFQYYEEEERQRGNFPDRFSGHQFPNYSSELNVNALLLGDSALYLCASRGVGYNEQFFGPGTRLTVL.

This clonotype has a handful of counts. The chain joins TRBV29-1 to TRBJ2-1; D may be TRBD1 or TRBD2 (5 bases each). The ends were cut back, 7 bases at V and 4 bases at J, with 8 bases in the middle. CDR1 and CDR2 (germline): SQVTM, ANQGSEA. The length of the CDR3 is 11 residues. The CDR3 loop reads CSGDVYNEQFF. CDR3 bases: TGCAGCGGGGACGTGTACAATGAGCAGTTCTTC.